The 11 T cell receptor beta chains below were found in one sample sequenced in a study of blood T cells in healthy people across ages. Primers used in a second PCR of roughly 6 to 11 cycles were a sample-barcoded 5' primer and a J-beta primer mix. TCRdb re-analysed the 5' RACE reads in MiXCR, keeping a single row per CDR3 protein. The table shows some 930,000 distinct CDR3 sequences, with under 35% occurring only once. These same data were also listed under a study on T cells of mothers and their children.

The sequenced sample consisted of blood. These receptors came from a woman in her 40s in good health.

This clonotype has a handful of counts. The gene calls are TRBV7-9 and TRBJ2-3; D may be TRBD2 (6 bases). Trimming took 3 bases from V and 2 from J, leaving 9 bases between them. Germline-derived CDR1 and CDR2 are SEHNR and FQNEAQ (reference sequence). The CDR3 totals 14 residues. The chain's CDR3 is CASSFRTTTDTQYF. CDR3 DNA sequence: TGTGCCAGCAGCTTCCGGACTACCACAGATACGCAGTATTTT.

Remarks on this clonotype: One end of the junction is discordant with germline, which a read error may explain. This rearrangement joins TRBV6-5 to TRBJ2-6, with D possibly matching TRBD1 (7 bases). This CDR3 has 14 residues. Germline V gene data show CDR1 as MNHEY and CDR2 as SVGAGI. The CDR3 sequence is CASSYLRGAKVLTF. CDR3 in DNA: TGTGCCAGCAGTTACCTCAGGGGGGCCAAAGTCCTGACTTTC.

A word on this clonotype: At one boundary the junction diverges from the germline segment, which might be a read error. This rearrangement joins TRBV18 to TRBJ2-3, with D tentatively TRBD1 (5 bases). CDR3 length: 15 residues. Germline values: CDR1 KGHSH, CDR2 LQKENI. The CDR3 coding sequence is TGTGCCAACTCACCACAGGCGGTAGGGGTGGATACGCAGTATTTT. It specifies CANSPQAVGVDTQYF. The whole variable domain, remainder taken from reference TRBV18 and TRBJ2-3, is NAGVMQNPRHLVRRRGQEARLRCSPMKGHSHVYWYRQLPEEGLKFMVYLQKENIIDESGMPKERFSAEFPKEGPSILRIQQVVRGDSAAYFCANSPQAVGVDTQYFGPGTRLTVL.

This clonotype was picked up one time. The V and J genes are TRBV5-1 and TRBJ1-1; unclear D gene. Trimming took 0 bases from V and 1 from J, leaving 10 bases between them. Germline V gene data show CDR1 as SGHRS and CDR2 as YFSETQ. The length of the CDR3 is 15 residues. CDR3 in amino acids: CASSLERLGNTEAFF. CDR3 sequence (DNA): TGCGCCAGCAGCTTGGAGCGCCTCGGGAACACTGAAGCTTTCTTT.

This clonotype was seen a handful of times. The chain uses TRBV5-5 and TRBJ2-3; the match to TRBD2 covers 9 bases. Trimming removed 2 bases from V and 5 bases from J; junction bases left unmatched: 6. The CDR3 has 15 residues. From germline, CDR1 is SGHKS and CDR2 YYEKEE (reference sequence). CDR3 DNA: TGTGCCAGCAGCTTTGCGGGGGGGCCGAGAGATACGCAGTATTTT. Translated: CASSFAGGPRDTQYF.

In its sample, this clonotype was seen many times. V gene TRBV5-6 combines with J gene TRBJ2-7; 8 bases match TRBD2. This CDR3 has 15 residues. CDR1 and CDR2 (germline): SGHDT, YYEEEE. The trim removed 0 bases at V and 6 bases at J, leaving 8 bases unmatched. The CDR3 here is CASSLGSGGFPEQYF. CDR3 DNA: TGTGCCAGCAGCTTGGGAAGCGGGGGTTTCCCCGAGCAGTACTTC.

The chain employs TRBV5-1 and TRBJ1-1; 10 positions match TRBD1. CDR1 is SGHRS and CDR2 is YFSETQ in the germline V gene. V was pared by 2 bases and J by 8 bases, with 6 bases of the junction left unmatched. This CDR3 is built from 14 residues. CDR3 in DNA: TGCGCCAGCAGCTTTAAGACAGGGGGCGCGGAAGCTTTCTTT. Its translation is CASSFKTGGAEAFF.

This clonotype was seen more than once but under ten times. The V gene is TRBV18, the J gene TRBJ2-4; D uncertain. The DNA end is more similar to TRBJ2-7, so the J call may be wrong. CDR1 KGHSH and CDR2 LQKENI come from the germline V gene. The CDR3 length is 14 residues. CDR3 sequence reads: CASSPQGRIYEQYF. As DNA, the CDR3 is TGTGCCAGCTCACCACAGGGAAGGATCTACGAGCAGTACTTC.

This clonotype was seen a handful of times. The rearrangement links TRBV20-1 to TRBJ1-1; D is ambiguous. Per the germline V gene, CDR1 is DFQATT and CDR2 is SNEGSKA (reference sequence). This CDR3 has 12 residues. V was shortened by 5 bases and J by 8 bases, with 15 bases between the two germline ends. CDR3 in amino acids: CSALRPSGEAFF. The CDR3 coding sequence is TGCAGTGCTCTTCGACCGTCGGGCGAAGCTTTCTTT.

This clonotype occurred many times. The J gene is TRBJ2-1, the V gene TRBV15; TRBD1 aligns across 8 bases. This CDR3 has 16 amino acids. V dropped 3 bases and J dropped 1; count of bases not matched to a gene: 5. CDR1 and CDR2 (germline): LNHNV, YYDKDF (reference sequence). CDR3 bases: TGTGCCACCAGCAGGAACGACAGGGGATCCTACAATGAGCAGTTCTTC. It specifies CATSRNDRGSYNEQFF.

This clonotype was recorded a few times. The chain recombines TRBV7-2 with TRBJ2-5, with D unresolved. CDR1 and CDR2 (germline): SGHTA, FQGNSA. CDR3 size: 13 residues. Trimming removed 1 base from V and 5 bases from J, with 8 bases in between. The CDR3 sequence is CASSLEIYETQYF. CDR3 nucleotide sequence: TGTGCCAGCAGCTTAGAGATTTACGAGACCCAGTACTTC.